What follows is one T cell receptor beta chain and its context. Its cognate antigen is unknown. The sample belongs to a study of shared clonotypes between healthy human individuals. In the study overall: The plates for each donor numbered three CD4 naive, three CD4 memory, two CD8 naive and one CD8 memory.

Healthy adults negative for HIV, lacking recent acute infections or vaccinations, served as donors. Repertoires were generated with immunoSEQ multiplex PCR, while TCRdb's copy carries only in-frame clones and drops some. The repertoire consists of roughly 2.5 million clones, with roughly 92% occurring once and the leading ten covering under 0.15%. The study, taken as a whole, reports: In contrast to clonotypes shared by all four donors, non-shared clonotypes had lower generation probabilities.

CDR1 and CDR2 (germline): LGHNA, YSLEER. Deletions cut 4 bases from V and 3 bases from J, with 15 bases between. The CDR3 contains 15 residues. The V call is TRBV4-3, the J call TRBJ2-5; D tentatively reads TRBD1 or TRBD2 (6 bases each). This clonotype was sampled from a young man in good health. The sequenced sample consisted of naive CD4+ T cells sorted from blood. Subset given: CD45RA+ positively selected. CDR3 coding DNA: TGCGCCAGCAGCCTCGGGGGCGAGGGCGAAGAGACCCAGTACTTC. Residues: CASSLGGEGEETQYF.